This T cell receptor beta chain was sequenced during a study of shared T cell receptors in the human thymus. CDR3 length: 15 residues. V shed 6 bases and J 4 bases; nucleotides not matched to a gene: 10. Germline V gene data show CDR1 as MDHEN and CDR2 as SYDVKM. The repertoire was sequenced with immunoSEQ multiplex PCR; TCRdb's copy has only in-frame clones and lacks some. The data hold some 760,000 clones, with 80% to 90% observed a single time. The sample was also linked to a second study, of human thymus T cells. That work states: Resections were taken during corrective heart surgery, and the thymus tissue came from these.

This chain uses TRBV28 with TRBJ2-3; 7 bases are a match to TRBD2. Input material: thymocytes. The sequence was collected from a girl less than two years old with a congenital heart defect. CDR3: CASSGGGRSPDTQYF. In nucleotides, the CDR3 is TGTGCCAGCAGCGGGGGAGGGCGAAGCCCAGATACGCAGTATTTT.